This TCR beta chain appears in the sequencing data of a study of blood T cell repertoires in COVID-19. Source study methods: It was from reference gene primer amplification that nucleated cell counts were estimated. TCRdb keeps only in-frame clones here, not all; method: immunoSEQ multiplex PCR. V and J calls and clone size are copied from that table; D and trimming were computed from the DNA. The sample holds 55,000 to 80,000 clones, roughly 91% seen once. The CDR3 covers 13 residues. Between the trimmed V and J ends, which lost 5 bases and 5 bases, there was a span of 9 bases. The J gene is TRBJ2-2, the V gene TRBV12-3 or TRBV12-4; possible D gene TRBD1, 5 bases. The sample consisted of peripheral blood. The receptor was derived from a human donor in a cohort sampled during active COVID-19. The CDR3 region has the DNA TGTGCCAGCAGTCCTAGGGGAACCGGGGAGCTGTTTTTT. Amino acid sequence: CASSPRGTGELFF.